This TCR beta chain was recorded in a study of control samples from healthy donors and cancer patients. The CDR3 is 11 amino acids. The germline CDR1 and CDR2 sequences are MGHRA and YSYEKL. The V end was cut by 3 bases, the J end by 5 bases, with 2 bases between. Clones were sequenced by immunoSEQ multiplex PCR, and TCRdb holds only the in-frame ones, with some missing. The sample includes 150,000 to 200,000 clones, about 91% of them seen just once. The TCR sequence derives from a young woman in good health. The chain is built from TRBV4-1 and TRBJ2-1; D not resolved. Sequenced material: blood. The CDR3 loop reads CASSHNNEQFF. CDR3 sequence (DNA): TGCGCCAGCAGCCATAACAATGAGCAGTTCTTC.